This T cell receptor (beta chain) was captured in a study of identical twins. Study outcomes and limitations: Without tracking the same donors, conclusions rested on cross-sectional statistical analysis.

This clonotype was detected only a few times. The antigen remains undetermined. With no exceptions, donors were healthy Caucasians. Trimming removed 0 bases from V and 10 bases from J; junction bases left unmatched: 11. Germline-derived CDR1 and CDR2 are MNHEY and SMNVEV (reference sequence). The CDR3 length is 16 residues. TCRdb redid the calling of the 5' RACE reads with MiXCR, one entry per CDR3 protein. The sample has 1,800,000 or so distinct CDR3 sequences; about 32% are singletons. V gene TRBV27 combines with J gene TRBJ2-1; 8 bases match TRBD2. This receptor was obtained from a newborn girl in good health. The material sequenced was cord blood. Written as DNA, the CDR3 is TGTGCCAGCAGTTTATCTCCCAGCGGGAGTCGAGGCGAGCAGTTCTTC. Encoded protein: CASSLSPSGSRGEQFF.